These 5 T cell receptor beta chains share one sample of origin, sequenced in a study of shared clonotypes between healthy human individuals. TCRdb keeps only in-frame clones here, not all; method: immunoSEQ multiplex PCR. Of about 2.3 million clones detected, approximately 95% appear once; the ten largest clones hold about 0.37%. Material for sequencing was naive CD4+ T cells from PBMCs. As for subset: CD45RA+ positively selected. The receptors were gathered from a man younger than 35 in good health. Some clones in this sample may be carry-over from other donors' samples.

V usage is TRBV5-1 and J usage is TRBJ2-7, with D uncertain. The V end was cut by 2 bases, the J end by 8 bases, with 8 bases between. This CDR3 has 11 residues. Germline V gives CDR1 SGHRS, CDR2 YFSETQ. CDR3 DNA: TGCGCCAGCAGCTTTGGTAAACAGCAGTACTTC. Translating it yields CASSFGKQQYF.

The chain recombines TRBV28 with TRBJ2-7; 9 bases are a match to TRBD1. Trimming took 6 bases from V and 6 from J; bases not matched to a gene: 3. The CDR3 covers 12 residues. In germline, CDR1 is MDHEN, CDR2 SYDVKM. CDR3 nucleotide sequence: TGTGCCAGCAGGGGGGGACAGGGCGAGCAGTACTTC. It codes for CASRGGQGEQYF.

This clone showed up just once. CDR3 sequence (DNA): TGTGCCACCAGCAGAGATAGGCAGGGGGTATACGAGCAGTACTTC. Translation gives CATSRDRQGVYEQYF. The rearrangement joins TRBV15 to TRBJ2-7, with 7 bases matching TRBD1. Per the germline V gene, CDR1 is LNHNV and CDR2 is YYDKDF (reference sequence). J was trimmed by 4 bases and V by 0 bases; bases with no gene match: 6. The CDR3 has 15 residues.

Note on this clone: Within the sample, other DNA sequences also encode this same CDR3. The genes are TRBV27 and TRBJ2-1; D ambiguous. Trimming removed 4 bases from V and 1 base from J, with 14 bases in between. Per the germline V gene, CDR1 is MNHEY and CDR2 is SMNVEV (reference sequence). This CDR3 has 16 amino acids. In DNA form, the CDR3 reads TGTGCCAGCAGTTCCCCGACTCGTTCGTCCTACAATGAGCAGTTCTTC. As protein: CASSSPTRSSYNEQFF.

The chain has TRBV4-2 and TRBJ2-5; a possible D gene is TRBD2 (5 bases). Judging by the DNA end, TRBJ2-7 fits better; the J call may be wrong. Germline V gene data show CDR1 as LGHNA and CDR2 as YNFKEQ. The CDR3 is 14 residues long. CDR3 coding DNA: TGTGCCAGCAGCCAAGGGACTTGGTCTAGCGAGCAGTACTTC. Protein product: CASSQGTWSSEQYF.